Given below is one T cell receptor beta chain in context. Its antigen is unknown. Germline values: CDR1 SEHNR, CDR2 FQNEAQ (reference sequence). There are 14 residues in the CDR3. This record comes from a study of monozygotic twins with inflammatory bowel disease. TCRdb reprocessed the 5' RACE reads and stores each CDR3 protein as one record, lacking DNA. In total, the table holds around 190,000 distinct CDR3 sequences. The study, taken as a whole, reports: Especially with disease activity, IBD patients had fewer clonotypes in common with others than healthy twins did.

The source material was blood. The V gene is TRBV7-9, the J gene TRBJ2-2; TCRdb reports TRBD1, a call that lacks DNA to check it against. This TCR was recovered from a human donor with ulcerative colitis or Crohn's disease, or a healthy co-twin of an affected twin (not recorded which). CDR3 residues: CASTGGQGGGELFF.